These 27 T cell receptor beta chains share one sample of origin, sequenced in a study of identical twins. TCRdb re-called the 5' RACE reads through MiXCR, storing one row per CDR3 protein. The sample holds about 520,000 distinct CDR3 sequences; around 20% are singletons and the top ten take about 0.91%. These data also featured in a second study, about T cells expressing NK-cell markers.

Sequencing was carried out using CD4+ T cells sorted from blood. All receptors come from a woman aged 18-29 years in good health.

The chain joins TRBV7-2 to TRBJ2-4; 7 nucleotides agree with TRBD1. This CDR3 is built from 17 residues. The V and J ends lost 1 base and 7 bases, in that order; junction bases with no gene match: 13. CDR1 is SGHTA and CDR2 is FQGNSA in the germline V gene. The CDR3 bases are TGTGCCAGCAGCTTAGGGTCTTGGGGGACAGCTAAGAACATTCAGTACTTC. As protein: CASSLGSWGTAKNIQYF.

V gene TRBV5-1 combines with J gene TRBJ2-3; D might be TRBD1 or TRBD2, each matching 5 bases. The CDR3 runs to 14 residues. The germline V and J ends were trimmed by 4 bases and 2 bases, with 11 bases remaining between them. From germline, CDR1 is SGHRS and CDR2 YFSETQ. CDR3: CASSPRDPTDTQYF. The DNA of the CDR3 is TGCGCCAGCAGCCCCCGGGACCCCACAGATACGCAGTATTTT.

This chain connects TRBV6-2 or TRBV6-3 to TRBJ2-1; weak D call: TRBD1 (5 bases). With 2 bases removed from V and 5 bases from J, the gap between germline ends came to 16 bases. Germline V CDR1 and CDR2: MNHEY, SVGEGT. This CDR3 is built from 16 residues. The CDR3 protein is CASSYPGRSRHNEQFF. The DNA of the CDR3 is TGTGCCAGCAGTTACCCAGGGCGGTCCCGGCACAATGAGCAGTTCTTC.

For the CDR3, the DNA is TGTGCCAGCAGTCACGACTTAGCCTACTACAATGAGCAGTTCTTC. Protein sequence: CASSHDLAYYNEQFF. The J gene is TRBJ2-1, the V gene TRBV14, with D uncertain. Germline assignment: CDR1 SGHDN and CDR2 FVKESK. The V end lost 6 bases, the J end lost 3 bases, and 15 bases lay between the germline ends. This CDR3 is built from 15 residues.

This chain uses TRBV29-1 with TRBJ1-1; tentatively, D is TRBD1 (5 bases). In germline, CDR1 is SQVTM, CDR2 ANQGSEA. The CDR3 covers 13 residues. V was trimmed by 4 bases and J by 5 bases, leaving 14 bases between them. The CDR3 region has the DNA TGCAGCGTTGCGGACATGGGGAGAACTGAAGCTTTCTTT. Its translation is CSVADMGRTEAFF.

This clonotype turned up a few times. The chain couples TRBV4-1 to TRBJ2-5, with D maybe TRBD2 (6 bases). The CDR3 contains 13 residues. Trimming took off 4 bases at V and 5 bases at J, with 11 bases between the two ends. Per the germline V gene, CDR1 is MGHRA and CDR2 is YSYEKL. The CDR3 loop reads CASSRAGRETQYF. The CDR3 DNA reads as TGCGCCAGCAGCCGCGCGGGGAGGGAGACCCAGTACTTC.

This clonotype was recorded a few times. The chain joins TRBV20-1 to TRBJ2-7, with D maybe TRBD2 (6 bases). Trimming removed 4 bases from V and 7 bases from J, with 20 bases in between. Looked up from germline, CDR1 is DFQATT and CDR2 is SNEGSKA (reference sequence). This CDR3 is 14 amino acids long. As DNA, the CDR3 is TGCAGTGCTAATGGGGGGTCCCGTCTGGATGAGCAGTACTTC. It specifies CSANGGSRLDEQYF.

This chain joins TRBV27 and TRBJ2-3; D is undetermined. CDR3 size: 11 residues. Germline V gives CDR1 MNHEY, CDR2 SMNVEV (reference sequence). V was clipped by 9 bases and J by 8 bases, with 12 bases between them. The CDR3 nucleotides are TGTGCCAGTGGGGTTTCGCTTACGCAGTATTTT. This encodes CASGVSLTQYF.

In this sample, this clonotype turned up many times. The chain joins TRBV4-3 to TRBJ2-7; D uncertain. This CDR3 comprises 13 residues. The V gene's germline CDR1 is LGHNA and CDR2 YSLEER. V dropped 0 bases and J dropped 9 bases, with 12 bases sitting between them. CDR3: CASSQEDGSTQYF. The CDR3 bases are TGCGCCAGCAGCCAAGAGGACGGCTCAACGCAGTACTTC.

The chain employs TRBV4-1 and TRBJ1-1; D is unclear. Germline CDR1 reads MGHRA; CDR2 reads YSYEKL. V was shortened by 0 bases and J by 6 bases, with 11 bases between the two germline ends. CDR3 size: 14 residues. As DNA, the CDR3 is TGCGCCAGCAGCCAAGATATAAGGGAGGCTGAAGCTTTCTTT. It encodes CASSQDIREAEAFF.

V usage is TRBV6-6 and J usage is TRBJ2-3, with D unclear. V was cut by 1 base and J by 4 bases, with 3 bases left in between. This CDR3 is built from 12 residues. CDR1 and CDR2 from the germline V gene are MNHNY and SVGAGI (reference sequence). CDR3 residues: CASSYLADTQYF. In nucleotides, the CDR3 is TGTGCCAGCAGTTACTTGGCAGATACGCAGTATTTT.

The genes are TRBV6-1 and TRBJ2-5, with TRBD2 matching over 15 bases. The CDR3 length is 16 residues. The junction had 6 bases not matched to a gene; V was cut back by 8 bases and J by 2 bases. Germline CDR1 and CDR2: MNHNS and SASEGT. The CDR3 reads CASRTSGRARQETQYF. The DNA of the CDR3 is TGTGCCAGCCGGACTAGCGGGAGGGCCCGGCAAGAGACCCAGTACTTC.

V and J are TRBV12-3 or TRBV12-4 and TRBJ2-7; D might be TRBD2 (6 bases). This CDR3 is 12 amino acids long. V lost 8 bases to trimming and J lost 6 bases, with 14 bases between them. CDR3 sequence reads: CASAISGVEQYF. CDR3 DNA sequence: TGTGCCAGCGCCATCTCGGGGGTCGAGCAGTACTTC.

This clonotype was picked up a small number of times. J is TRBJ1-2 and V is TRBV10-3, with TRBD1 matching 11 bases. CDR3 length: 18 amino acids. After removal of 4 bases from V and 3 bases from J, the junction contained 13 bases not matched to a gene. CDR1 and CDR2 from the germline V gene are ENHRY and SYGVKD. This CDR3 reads CAISAQLRTGGADYGYTF. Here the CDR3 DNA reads TGTGCCATCAGTGCCCAACTCCGGACAGGGGGCGCTGACTATGGCTACACCTTC.

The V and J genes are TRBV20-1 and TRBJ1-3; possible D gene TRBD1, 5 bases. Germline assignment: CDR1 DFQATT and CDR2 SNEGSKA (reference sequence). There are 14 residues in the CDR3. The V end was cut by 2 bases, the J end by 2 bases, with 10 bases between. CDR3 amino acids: CSARPGTPGNTIYF. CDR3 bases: TGCAGTGCTAGACCAGGGACCCCTGGAAACACCATATATTTT.

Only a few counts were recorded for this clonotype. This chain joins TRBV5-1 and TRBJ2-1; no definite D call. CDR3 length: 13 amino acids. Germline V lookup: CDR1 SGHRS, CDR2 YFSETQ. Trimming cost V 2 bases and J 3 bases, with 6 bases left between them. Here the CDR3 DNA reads TGCGCCAGCAGCTTCGACATCTACAATGAGCAGTTCTTC. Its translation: CASSFDIYNEQFF.

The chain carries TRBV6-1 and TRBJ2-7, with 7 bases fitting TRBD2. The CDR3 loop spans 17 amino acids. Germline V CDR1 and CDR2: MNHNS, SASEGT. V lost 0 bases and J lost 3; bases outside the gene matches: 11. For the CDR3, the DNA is TGTGCCAGCAGTGAAGCGCTTCGGGGGGTACGGAACTACGAGCAGTACTTC. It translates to CASSEALRGVRNYEQYF.

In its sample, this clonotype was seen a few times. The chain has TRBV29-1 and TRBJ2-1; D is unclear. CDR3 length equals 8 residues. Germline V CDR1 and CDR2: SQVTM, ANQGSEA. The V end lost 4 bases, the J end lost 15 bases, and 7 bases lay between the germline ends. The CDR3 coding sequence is TGCAGCGTTGCTCCGGGGTTCTTC. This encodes CSVAPGFF.

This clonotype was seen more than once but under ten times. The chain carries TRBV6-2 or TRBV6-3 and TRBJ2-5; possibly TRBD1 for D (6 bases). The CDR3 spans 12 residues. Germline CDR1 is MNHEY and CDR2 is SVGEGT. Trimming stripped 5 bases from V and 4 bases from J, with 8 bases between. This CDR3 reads CASSGQRETQYF. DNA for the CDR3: TGTGCCAGCAGTGGACAGCGAGAGACCCAGTACTTC.

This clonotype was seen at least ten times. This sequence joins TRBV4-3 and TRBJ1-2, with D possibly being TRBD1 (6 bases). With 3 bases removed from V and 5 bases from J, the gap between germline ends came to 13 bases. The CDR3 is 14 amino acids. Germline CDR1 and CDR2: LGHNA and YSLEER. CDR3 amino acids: CASSHTADSYGYTF. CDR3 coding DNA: TGCGCCAGCAGCCATACCGCGGACAGTTATGGCTACACCTTC.

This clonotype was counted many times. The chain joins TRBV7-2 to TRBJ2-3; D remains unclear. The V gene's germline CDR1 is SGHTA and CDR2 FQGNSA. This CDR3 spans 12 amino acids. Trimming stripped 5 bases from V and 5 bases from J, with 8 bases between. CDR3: CASSPLRDTQYF. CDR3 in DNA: TGTGCCAGCAGCCCTCTCAGAGATACGCAGTATTTT.

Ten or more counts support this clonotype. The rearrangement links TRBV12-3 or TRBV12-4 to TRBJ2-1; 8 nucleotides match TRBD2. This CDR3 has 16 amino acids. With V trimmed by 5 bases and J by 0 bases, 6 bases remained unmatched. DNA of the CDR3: TGTGCCAGCAGTCCGAGAAGCGGGAGCTCCTACAATGAGCAGTTCTTC. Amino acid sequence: CASSPRSGSSYNEQFF.

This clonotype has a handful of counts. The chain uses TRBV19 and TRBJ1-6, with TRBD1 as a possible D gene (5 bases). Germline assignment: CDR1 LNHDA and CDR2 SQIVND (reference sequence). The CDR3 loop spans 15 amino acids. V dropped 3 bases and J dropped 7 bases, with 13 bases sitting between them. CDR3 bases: TGTGCCAGTAGTATCTGGGCAGGGTCGAATTCACCCCTCCACTTT. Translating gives CASSIWAGSNSPLHF.

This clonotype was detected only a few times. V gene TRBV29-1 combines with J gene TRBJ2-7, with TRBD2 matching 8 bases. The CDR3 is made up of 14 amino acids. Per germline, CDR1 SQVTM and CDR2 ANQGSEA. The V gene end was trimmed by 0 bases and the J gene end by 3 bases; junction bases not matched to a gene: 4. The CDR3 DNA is TGCAGCGTTGAAGATGCCAGCGGGGGCTACGAGCAGTACTTC. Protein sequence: CSVEDASGGYEQYF.

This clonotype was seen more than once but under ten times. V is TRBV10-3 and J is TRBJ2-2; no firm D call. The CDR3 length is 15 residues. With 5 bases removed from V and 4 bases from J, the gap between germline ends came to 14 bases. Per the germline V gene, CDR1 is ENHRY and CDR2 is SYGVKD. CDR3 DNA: TGTGCCATCAGTCGCGATCAGGCCCTCACCGGGGAGCTGTTTTTT. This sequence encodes CAISRDQALTGELFF.

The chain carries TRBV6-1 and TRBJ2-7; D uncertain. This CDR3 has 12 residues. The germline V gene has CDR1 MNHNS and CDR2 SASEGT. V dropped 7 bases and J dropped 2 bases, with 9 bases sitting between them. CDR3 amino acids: CASTKNPYEQYF. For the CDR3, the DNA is TGTGCCAGCACGAAAAACCCCTACGAGCAGTACTTC.

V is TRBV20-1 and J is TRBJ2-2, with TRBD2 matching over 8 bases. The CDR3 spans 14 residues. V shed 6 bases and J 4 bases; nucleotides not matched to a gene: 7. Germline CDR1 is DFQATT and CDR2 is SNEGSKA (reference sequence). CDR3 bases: TGCAGTGCCCATGTAGCGGGATCCACCGGGGAGCTGTTTTTT. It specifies CSAHVAGSTGELFF.